This T cell receptor beta chain came from a study of immune evolution from preneoplasia to lung adenocarcinoma. Sequenced by immunoSEQ multiplex PCR; TCRdb stores in-frame clones only, minus some. The sample records 15,000 or so clones, 65% to 90% being singletons. V shed 4 bases and J shed 7 bases, with 17 bases lying between them. The CDR3 spans 15 residues. The germline gives CDR1 MGHRA, CDR2 YSYEKL. This clone has only one observation. The chain is built from TRBV4-1 and TRBJ1-5; D unclear. This TCR was sampled from a donor at least 70 years old with lung adenocarcinoma. Sequencing used FFPE lung adenocarcinoma in situ tissue. CDR3 coding DNA: TGCGCCAGCAGCCCGCGGATAGGGCCATCCCAGCCCCAGCATTTT. Its protein product is CASSPRIGPSQPQHF.